The clone carrying this T cell receptor (beta chain) was seen a single time. This record belongs to a study of blood T cell repertoires in COVID-19. At the level of the study: T cells, B-cell-depleted T cells, or PBMCs provided the cDNA or gDNA that served as material.

Assay: immunoSEQ multiplex PCR; the TCRdb copy retains only in-frame clones and omits some. The sample yields around 290,000 clones, nearly 90% seen once. Trimming cost V 3 bases and J 5 bases; bases outside gene matches: 5. Germline CDR1 and CDR2: MNHEY and SMNVEV (reference sequence). The CDR3 is 15 residues long. The receptor's source is a woman aged 25 to 39 who had recovered from COVID-19. The chain uses TRBV27 and TRBJ2-5; 11 bases are shared with TRBD2. The sequenced material came from PBMCs or T cells enriched from blood (not recorded which). The CDR3 DNA follows: TGTGCCAGCAGTTTTCTAGCGGGGGGTCTGGAGACCCAGTACTTC. As protein: CASSFLAGGLETQYF.